These 21 T cell receptor beta chains share one sample of origin, sequenced in a study of shared clonotypes between healthy human individuals. This table comes from immunoSEQ multiplex PCR, and its TCRdb copy is limited to in-frame clones, with some not included. The table lists 1.4 million to 1.5 million clones, 96% of them singletons. The sample taken for sequencing was naive CD4+ T cells sorted from blood. Subset in this sample: CD45RA+ positively selected. These receptors all come from a man between 25 and 39 years old in good health.

This clone was seen a single time. The V call is TRBV2, the J call TRBJ2-5; D possibly corresponds to TRBD2 (6 bases). The CDR3 consists of 13 residues. The V gene lost 8 bases and the J gene lost 5 bases, with 15 bases spanning the gap. Looked up from germline, CDR1 is SNHLY and CDR2 is FYNNEI. The CDR3 DNA reads TGTGCCAGCGGGGAGGTGGGCAGGGAGACCCAGTACTTC. Translating gives CASGEVGRETQYF.

The chain combines TRBV9 with TRBJ2-3, with a weak D call TRBD1 (6 bases). V was trimmed by 2 bases and J by 0 bases, leaving 10 bases between them. CDR1 is SGDLS and CDR2 is YYNGEE in the germline V gene. CDR3 length: 15 amino acids. CDR3 sequence reads: CASSVRTVSTDTQYF. The CDR3 DNA reads as TGTGCCAGCAGCGTGAGGACAGTCAGCACAGATACGCAGTATTTT.

The genes are TRBV18 and TRBJ1-2; 7 bases are shared with TRBD1. Germline V gives CDR1 KGHSH, CDR2 LQKENI. CDR3 length: 13 amino acids. The junction had 7 bases not matched to a gene; V was cut back by 4 bases and J by 8 bases. CDR3 protein: CASSRDREGGYTF. CDR3 bases: TGTGCCAGCTCACGCGACAGGGAGGGCGGCTACACCTTC.

The gene calls are TRBV11-2 and TRBJ2-5; possible D gene TRBD2, 5 bases. The V end lost 1 base, the J end lost 2 bases, and 14 bases lay between the germline ends. This CDR3 has 16 residues. Germline assignment: CDR1 SGHAT and CDR2 FQNNGV. In nucleotides, the CDR3 is TGTGCCAGCAGCTTAGTGGTGGGAGTACTACAAGAGACCCAGTACTTC. Translated: CASSLVVGVLQETQYF.

V is TRBV14 and J is TRBJ1-5, with D uncertain. The germline gives CDR1 SGHDN, CDR2 FVKESK. The CDR3 runs to 13 residues. Trimming removed 5 bases at V and 7 bases at J, with 12 bases between. The CDR3 loop reads CASSLGPRQPQHF. Here the CDR3 DNA reads TGTGCCAGCAGCTTGGGCCCCAGGCAGCCCCAGCATTTT.

V usage is TRBV7-9 and J usage is TRBJ2-2; D not resolved. The CDR3 contains 14 residues. V was shortened by 2 bases and J by 0 bases, with 4 bases between the two germline ends. Germline values: CDR1 SEHNR, CDR2 FQNEAQ (reference sequence). In nucleotides, the CDR3 is TGTGCCAGCAGCTTACGGACGAACACCGGGGAGCTGTTTTTT. Its protein product is CASSLRTNTGELFF. Full variable domain (remainder filled in from reference TRBV7-9 and TRBJ2-2): DTGVSQNPRHKITKRGQNVTFRCDPISEHNRLYWYRQTLGQGPEFLTYFQNEAQLEKSRLLSDRFSAERPKGSFSTLEIQRTEQGDSAMYLCASSLRTNTGELFFGEGSRLTVL.

The rearrangement joins TRBV19 to TRBJ2-5, with a tentative D call TRBD2 (5 bases). Trimming left V 5 bases short and J 4 bases short, with 11 bases between. The CDR3 loop spans 13 amino acids. CDR1 and CDR2 from the germline V gene are LNHDA and SQIVND (reference sequence). DNA for the CDR3: TGTGCCAGTAGTGGTAGGACTCGAGAGACCCAGTACTTC. Protein: CASSGRTRETQYF.

The chain recombines TRBV5-1 with TRBJ1-1; D is ambiguous. This CDR3 is 14 amino acids long. V was shortened by 4 bases and J by 4 bases, with 14 bases between the two germline ends. CDR1 and CDR2 from the germline V gene are SGHRS and YFSETQ. DNA of the CDR3: TGCGCCAGCAGCCCGGCCCCCAGAGGCACTGAAGCTTTCTTT. Its translation: CASSPAPRGTEAFF.

This chain links TRBV19 with TRBJ2-3; perhaps TRBD2 as D (5 bases). Germline assignment: CDR1 LNHDA and CDR2 SQIVND (reference sequence). This CDR3 has 15 residues. Trimming shortened V by 4 bases and J by 0 bases, and 11 bases separated the two germline ends. CDR3 coding DNA: TGTGCCAGTAGTAGGGGAGTTCTTAGCACAGATACGCAGTATTTT. Translated: CASSRGVLSTDTQYF.

The V gene is TRBV28, the J gene TRBJ2-1; the D is unclear. The CDR3 contains 12 residues. The V end lost 5 bases, the J end lost 9 bases, and 11 bases lay between the germline ends. Germline loops: CDR1 MDHEN, CDR2 SYDVKM. In DNA, the CDR3 is TGTGCCAGCAGTGCCTTCGCATTTGAGCAGTTCTTC. It encodes CASSAFAFEQFF.

The chain uses TRBV9 and TRBJ2-5; D may be TRBD1 (5 bases). CDR1 and CDR2 (germline): SGDLS, YYNGEE. V lost 4 bases and J 1 base, leaving 11 bases between the germline ends. This CDR3 has 14 residues. CDR3: CASSFRAIQETQYF. As DNA, the CDR3 is TGTGCCAGCAGCTTCAGGGCAATCCAAGAGACCCAGTACTTC.

V is TRBV7-2 and J is TRBJ2-1; the D gene is possibly TRBD2 (6 bases). The CDR3 totals 16 residues. CDR1 and CDR2 (germline): SGHTA, FQGNSA. The V end lost 5 bases, the J end lost 3 bases, and 17 bases lay between the germline ends. CDR3 amino acids: CASSQVSGVGYNEQFF. CDR3 coding DNA: TGTGCCAGCAGCCAAGTGTCGGGGGTGGGCTACAATGAGCAGTTCTTC.

Comments on this clone: The sample contains more than one DNA sequence encoding this CDR3. This CDR3 reads CASSLATGGTDTQYF. CDR3 bases: TGCGCCAGCAGCTTGGCGACAGGGGGCACAGATACGCAGTATTTT. V and J are TRBV5-1 and TRBJ2-3; 8 bases agree with TRBD1. The CDR3 totals 15 residues. In germline, CDR1 is SGHRS, CDR2 YFSETQ. Losses at the gene ends were 0 bases for V and 1 base for J; bases not matched to a gene: 1.

The chain links TRBV5-1 to TRBJ2-3; possibly TRBD2 for D (6 bases). Between the trimmed V and J ends, which lost 3 bases and 1 base, there was a span of 6 bases. CDR1 SGHRS and CDR2 YFSETQ come from the germline V gene. This CDR3 comprises 13 residues. The CDR3: CASSWGGTDTQYF. The CDR3 coding sequence is TGCGCCAGCAGCTGGGGGGGCACAGATACGCAGTATTTT.

V is TRBV27 and J is TRBJ2-6, with D perhaps TRBD1 (5 bases). The germline V gene has CDR1 MNHEY and CDR2 SMNVEV (reference sequence). V lost 3 bases and J lost 0, with 9 bases in between. CDR3 size: 16 residues. The DNA of the CDR3 is TGTGCCAGCAGTTTTGGACAAGCCTCTGGGGCCAACGTCCTGACTTTC. Its translation: CASSFGQASGANVLTF.

This chain joins TRBV10-3 and TRBJ2-7; D is perhaps TRBD2 (5 bases). This CDR3 region has 15 residues. Germline V gene lookup returns CDR1 ENHRY and CDR2 SYGVKD. Trimming took off 2 bases at V and 3 bases at J, with 14 bases between the two ends. The CDR3 region is CAISETRVSLYEQYF. CDR3 sequence (DNA): TGTGCCATCAGTGAGACTAGGGTTAGCCTCTACGAGCAGTACTTC.

This clone came up once. This specimen includes other DNA sequences encoding the same CDR3. This chain joins TRBV18 and TRBJ2-5; TRBD1 agrees at 7 bases. With V trimmed by 2 bases and J by 1 base, 1 base remained unmatched. CDR1 KGHSH and CDR2 LQKENI come from the germline V gene. CDR3 length: 14 amino acids. The CDR3 loop is CASSPNRGQETQYF. CDR3 nucleotide sequence: TGTGCCAGCTCACCAAACAGGGGCCAAGAGACCCAGTACTTC.

Comment on this clone: The sample holds other DNA sequences that translate to the same CDR3. The chain couples TRBV10-3 to TRBJ2-2; D remains ambiguous. V lost 3 bases and J 5 bases, leaving 7 bases between the germline ends. This CDR3 has 13 residues. Per germline, CDR1 ENHRY and CDR2 SYGVKD. The CDR3 nucleotides read TGTGCCATCAGTGAAGGTGGGACCGGGGAGCTGTTTTTT. As protein: CAISEGGTGELFF.

The CDR3 loop reads CSVDAPTGELFF. The CDR3 DNA reads TGCAGCGTTGATGCCCCGACCGGGGAGCTGTTTTTT. The chain employs TRBV29-1 and TRBJ2-2; D unresolved. Germline V CDR1 and CDR2: SQVTM, ANQGSEA. The V end was cut by 3 bases, the J end by 5 bases, with 7 bases between. This CDR3 has 12 amino acids.

J is TRBJ1-1 and V is TRBV14; no definite D call. V was cut by 2 bases and J by 0 bases, with 7 bases left in between. The germline gives CDR1 SGHDN, CDR2 FVKESK. The CDR3 is 14 residues long. The CDR3 protein is CASSQLVMNTEAFF. The CDR3 nucleotides are TGTGCCAGCAGCCAATTGGTCATGAACACTGAAGCTTTCTTT.

The chain links TRBV28 to TRBJ1-3; D perhaps matches TRBD1 (6 bases). Germline CDR1 and CDR2: MDHEN and SYDVKM. V gave up 5 bases and J gave up 0 bases, with 17 bases separating them. The CDR3 totals 17 residues. Here the CDR3 reads CASSGPRDTSSGNTIYF. The CDR3 DNA follows: TGTGCCAGCAGTGGACCCCGGGACACTAGCTCTGGAAACACCATATATTTT.